This T cell receptor (beta chain) was identified in a study of blood T cell repertoires in COVID-19. The overall study: The samples span acute and convalescent COVID-19 from the United States, Italy and Spain. T cells, B-cell-depleted T cells, or PBMCs provided the cDNA or gDNA that served as material.

Followed longitudinally, the Seattle patients had been enrolled during active infection. The CDR3 consists of 12 residues. Germline CDR1 is GTSNPN and CDR2 is SVGIG (reference sequence). The J segment lost 8 bases and the V segment lost 4 bases, leaving 6 bases of the junction unmatched. The assay was immunoSEQ multiplex PCR, and TCRdb's table has in-frame clones only and misses some. This repertoire shows 75,000 to 85,000 clones, approximately 85% found once; its top ten account for roughly 9.8%. This receptor was identified in a man in his sixties with COVID-19, enrolled during active disease. The chain couples TRBV30 to TRBJ1-2; TRBD1 matches at 8 bases. Sequenced material: peripheral blood. CDR3 region: CAWMETGEGYTF. CDR3 sequence (DNA): TGTGCCTGGATGGAGACAGGGGAAGGCTACACCTTC.